This entry lists 31 T cell receptor beta chains sequenced from one sample in a study of blood T cells in healthy people across ages. For the second PCR, which ran for roughly 7 to 11 cycles, a sample-barcoded 5' primer and a J-beta primer mix were used. Using its own MiXCR run on the 5' RACE reads, TCRdb lists one record per CDR3 protein. In the table there are over 1,500,000 distinct CDR3 sequences, roughly 50% of which are singletons. Sequenced: blood. The receptor set was obtained from a woman in her thirties or forties in good health.

This chain uses TRBV10-3 with TRBJ2-3; D not resolved. The CDR3 is 15 residues long. Trimming removed 5 bases from V and 3 bases from J, with 15 bases in between. Per the germline V gene, CDR1 is ENHRY and CDR2 is SYGVKD. In nucleotides, the CDR3 is TGTGCCATCAGTAATGCCGGAAAACCTACAGATACGCAGTATTTT. Translated: CAISNAGKPTDTQYF.

This clonotype has a count of ten or more. The chain employs TRBV4-3 and TRBJ2-7, with TRBD1 identical over 7 bases. Germline-derived CDR1 and CDR2 are LGHNA and YSLEER. The CDR3 extends over 15 amino acids. The J segment lost 0 bases and the V segment lost 1 base, leaving 3 bases of the junction unmatched. Here the CDR3 DNA reads TGCGCCAGCAGCCAAGGAGGGGGCGGCTCCTACGAGCAGTACTTC. As protein: CASSQGGGGSYEQYF.

J is TRBJ1-2 and V is TRBV10-3; 8 bases line up with TRBD1. The CDR3 is 14 residues long. V lost 6 bases and J lost 7; bases outside the gene matches: 10. Germline V gene sequence: CDR1 ENHRY, CDR2 SYGVKD. CDR3 nucleotides: TGTGCCATCAGCAACAGGGGGATAGGGAGTGGCTACACCTTC. The encoded protein is CAISNRGIGSGYTF.

This clonotype was seen many times. The genes are TRBV20-1 and TRBJ2-7; D is undetermined. Trimming took off 0 bases at V and 2 bases at J, with 11 bases between the two ends. The CDR3 covers 14 residues. Germline CDR1 reads DFQATT; CDR2 reads SNEGSKA (reference sequence). CDR3 DNA sequence: TGCAGTGCTAGAGACAGGAACCCTCCCTACGAGCAGTACTTC. Protein: CSARDRNPPYEQYF.

This clonotype has only a few counts. This chain links TRBV27 with TRBJ2-7, with 7 nucleotides matching TRBD2. CDR1 and CDR2 from the germline V gene are MNHEY and SMNVEV (reference sequence). This CDR3 has 15 residues. Germline trimming cut 5 bases from V and 3 bases from J; bases unmatched to any gene: 10. The CDR3 loop is CASSRRGGEYYEQYF. In DNA form, the CDR3 reads TGTGCCAGCAGTAGACGGGGAGGGGAGTACTACGAGCAGTACTTC.

The chain joins TRBV2 to TRBJ1-5, with D tentatively TRBD1 (5 bases). Germline V gene sequence: CDR1 SNHLY, CDR2 FYNNEI. The V end lost 8 bases, the J end lost 3 bases, and 17 bases lay between the germline ends. The CDR3 has 15 amino acids. CDR3 protein: CASRGGTGYNQPQHF. The CDR3 DNA sequence: TGTGCCAGCCGCGGGGGGACGGGGTACAATCAGCCCCAGCATTTT.

As regards this clonotype: No conserved phenylalanine or tryptophan ends this CDR3, so it is likely a read error. The chain links TRBV20-1 to TRBJ2-5; 10 positions agree with TRBD2. Gene TRBJ2-7 matches the end of the DNA better, so the J call may be wrong. This CDR3 has 16 amino acids. The V gene's germline CDR1 is DFQATT and CDR2 SNEGSKA (reference sequence). CDR3 bases: TGCAGTGCTAGCGGGTTCGGACTAGCGGACCTTTACGAGCAGTACTTA. As protein: CSASGFGLADLYEQYL.

V gene TRBV5-1 combines with J gene TRBJ2-7; 7 nucleotides match TRBD1. From germline, CDR1 is SGHRS and CDR2 YFSETQ. This CDR3 contains 15 residues. V trimming: 3 bases; J trimming: 6 bases; junction bases outside the gene matches: 12. The CDR3 bases are TGCGCCAGCAGCTCTGACAGGGCCAAGGTGGGCGAGCAGTACTTC. Protein sequence: CASSSDRAKVGEQYF.

This clonotype has only one observation. This chain links TRBV9 with TRBJ2-3; the match to TRBD1 covers 11 bases. The J segment lost 5 bases and the V segment lost 0 bases, leaving 8 bases of the junction unmatched. CDR1 is SGDLS, CDR2 YYNGEE, per germline. The CDR3 extends over 17 amino acids. CDR3 sequence (DNA): TGTGCCAGCAGCGTAGAAGGACAGGGGGCGCGGGGAGATACGCAGTATTTT. Protein: CASSVEGQGARGDTQYF.

The chain links TRBV7-9 to TRBJ2-3; D might be TRBD1 or TRBD2, each matching 5 bases. The CDR3 contains 13 residues. Trimming shortened V by 8 bases and J by 2 bases, and 11 bases separated the two germline ends. Germline V gives CDR1 SEHNR, CDR2 FQNEAQ (reference sequence). The CDR3 nucleotides read TGTGCCAGCGTCTTGGGGACCACAGATACGCAGTATTTT. Translating it yields CASVLGTTDTQYF.

In regard to this clonotype: Lacking the conserved final phenylalanine or tryptophan, this CDR3 likely reflects a read error. V and J are TRBV6-4 and TRBJ2-1; the D is unclear. Germline V lookup: CDR1 MRHNA, CDR2 SNTAGT. V was trimmed by 1 base and J by 0 bases, leaving 10 bases between them. The CDR3 contains 16 residues. DNA for the CDR3: TGTGCCAGCAGTGACTGGATTCCCAGCTCCTACAATGAGCAGTTCATC. Residues: CASSDWIPSSYNEQFI.

Of note for this clonotype: This may come from a read error, since a much larger clone is one base off. The chain uses TRBV7-2 and TRBJ2-3; D uncertain. Trimming pared 1 base from V and 2 bases from J, leaving 7 bases between. This CDR3 is 14 amino acids long. Germline V gene sequence: CDR1 SGHTA, CDR2 FQGNSA. As DNA, the CDR3 is TGTGCCAGCAGCTTAGAGATTTTCACAGATACGCAGTATTTT. Translated: CASSLEIFTDTQYF.

The chain joins TRBV11-2 to TRBJ2-3; possibly TRBD1 for D (5 bases). Trimming removed 6 bases at V and 6 bases at J, with 13 bases between. From germline, CDR1 is SGHAT and CDR2 FQNNGV. The length of the CDR3 is 13 residues. For the CDR3, the DNA is TGTGCCAGCAGTTTATTTAGACAGGATACGCAGTATTTT. Translation gives CASSLFRQDTQYF.

The chain links TRBV6-5 to TRBJ1-6; D unresolved. Germline V CDR1 and CDR2: MNHEY, SVGAGI. The V end lost 7 bases, the J end lost 0 bases, and 10 bases lay between the germline ends. This CDR3 has 15 residues. CDR3 sequence: CASTGGSSYNSPLHF. DNA for the CDR3: TGTGCCAGCACTGGAGGGAGCTCCTATAATTCACCCCTCCACTTT.

Of note for this clonotype: It may be a read error: a sequence one base away is much more abundant. The chain links TRBV7-9 to TRBJ2-1; 7 bases map to TRBD2. Germline CDR1 reads SEHNR; CDR2 reads FQNEAQ (reference sequence). Trimming cost V 5 bases and J 4 bases; bases outside gene matches: 11. There are 16 residues in the CDR3. DNA for the CDR3: TGTGCCAGCAGCCGAGCCGGGCGGGAGACTTACAATGAGCAGTTCTTC. It translates to CASSRAGRETYNEQFF.

This clonotype has just a few counts. V gene TRBV6-2 or TRBV6-3 combines with J gene TRBJ2-1; D unclear. V was clipped by 10 bases and J by 12 bases, with 25 bases between them. Looked up from germline, CDR1 is MNHEY and CDR2 is SVGEGT. This CDR3 spans 14 amino acids. This CDR3 reads CATGLIGQRFVQFF. The CDR3 bases are TGTGCCACCGGGTTGATCGGCCAACGGTTTGTGCAGTTCTTC.

The chain carries TRBV12-3 or TRBV12-4 and TRBJ1-2; 9 bases agree with TRBD1. The CDR3 is 15 amino acids. V dropped 6 bases and J dropped 4; count of bases not matched to a gene: 9. The CDR3 spells CASRGQGTGSYGYTF. In DNA, the CDR3 is TGTGCCAGCAGGGGACAGGGAACGGGGAGCTATGGCTACACCTTC.

The rearrangement links TRBV7-3 to TRBJ2-3; no firm D call. Germline CDR1 SGHTA, CDR2 FQGTGA. Trimming took 5 bases from V and 4 from J, leaving 16 bases between them. The CDR3 contains 15 residues. CDR3 sequence reads: CASSPHRAAADTQYF. In DNA form, the CDR3 reads TGTGCCAGCAGCCCACATCGGGCGGCAGCAGATACGCAGTATTTT.

The chain carries TRBV12-3 or TRBV12-4 and TRBJ2-7; 7 bases align to TRBD1. J gave up 2 bases and V 6 bases, and 22 bases lay outside the gene matches. The CDR3 loop spans 19 amino acids. The CDR3: CASRRTDRDLVVRAYEQYF. CDR3 coding DNA: TGTGCCAGCAGAAGAACCGACAGGGATTTGGTGGTTCGGGCCTACGAGCAGTACTTC.

This chain uses TRBV3-1 with TRBJ1-2; TRBD1 matches at 8 bases. J lost 7 bases, V lost 6 bases, and 7 bases had no gene match. Germline values: CDR1 LGHDT, CDR2 YNNKEL (reference sequence). CDR3 size: 13 residues. CDR3 sequence (DNA): TGTGCCAGCAGAGGACAGGGAGTTGGTGGCTACACCTTC. Translated, it gives CASRGQGVGGYTF.

In its sample, this clonotype was seen many times. DNA of the CDR3: TGTGCCAGCAGCCAAGGGACAGTACAAGAGACCCAGTACTTC. This translates into CASSQGTVQETQYF. The J gene is TRBJ2-5, the V gene TRBV3-1; tentatively, D is TRBD1 (6 bases). Looked up from germline, CDR1 is LGHDT and CDR2 is YNNKEL (reference sequence). The V gene lost 1 base and the J gene lost 2 bases, with 8 bases spanning the gap. This CDR3 has 14 residues.

The rearrangement links TRBV11-2 to TRBJ2-7; 8 positions match TRBD1. The CDR3 runs to 14 residues. Per germline, CDR1 SGHAT and CDR2 FQNNGV. J gave up 2 bases and V 6 bases, and 6 bases lay outside the gene matches. Here the CDR3 reads CASSSGGHPYEQYF. The CDR3 DNA reads TGTGCCAGCAGTTCAGGGGGCCACCCCTACGAGCAGTACTTC.

This sequence joins TRBV28 and TRBJ2-7, with a weak D call TRBD1 (7 bases). V dropped 8 bases and J dropped 3 bases, with 20 bases sitting between them. The germline CDR1 and CDR2 sequences are MDHEN and SYDVKM. The CDR3 runs 15 residues. DNA of the CDR3: TGTGCCAGCTCTGCCGGAGGGGGCAATTTCTACGAGCAGTACTTC. Translation: CASSAGGGNFYEQYF.

This chain joins TRBV4-1 and TRBJ2-5; no clear D. The DNA end is more similar to TRBJ2-7, so the J call may be wrong. There are 15 residues in the CDR3. Germline V gene data show CDR1 as MGHRA and CDR2 as YSYEKL. CDR3 sequence (DNA): TGCGCCAGCAGCCAACCTACTACGCTACTTGACGAGCAGTACTTC. Its translation: CASSQPTTLLDEQYF.

J is TRBJ1-2 and V is TRBV6-2 or TRBV6-3; D unclear. Trimming took 0 bases from V and 7 from J, leaving 9 bases between them. The germline V gene encodes CDR1 MNHEY and CDR2 SVGEGT. This CDR3 region has 13 residues. CDR3 nucleotides: TGTGCCAGCAGTTACTCGCGGATACGTGGCTACACCTTC. This sequence encodes CASSYSRIRGYTF.

This clonotype was seen only a few times. The chain uses TRBV29-1 and TRBJ1-4, with D unresolved. The CDR3 has 12 residues. Between the trimmed V and J ends, which lost 4 bases and 4 bases, there was a span of 7 bases. The germline CDR1 and CDR2 sequences are SQVTM and ANQGSEA. CDR3 amino acids: CSVADHNEKLFF. The DNA of the CDR3 is TGCAGCGTTGCGGATCATAATGAAAAACTGTTTTTT.

A few counts support this clonotype. The rearrangement uses TRBV29-1 and TRBJ2-1, with TRBD1 matching 9 bases. The V segment lost 4 bases and the J segment 9 bases; nucleotides outside the gene matches: 13. The CDR3 runs to 15 residues. Germline values: CDR1 SQVTM, CDR2 ANQGSEA. The CDR3 coding sequence is TGCAGCGTTGTGTTTAGGGGGACAGGGTTGAGTGAGCAGTTCTTC. Encoded protein: CSVVFRGTGLSEQFF.

This clonotype occurred a few times. The chain uses TRBV6-5 and TRBJ2-1; 8 nucleotides match TRBD2. V dropped 5 bases and J dropped 10; count of bases not matched to a gene: 13. The germline gives CDR1 MNHEY, CDR2 SVGAGI. The CDR3 is made up of 15 amino acids. CDR3 sequence: CASSPRTSLRVEQFF. For the CDR3, the DNA is TGTGCCAGCAGTCCCCGGACTAGCCTCAGGGTGGAGCAGTTCTTC.

This clonotype was recorded once. The chain has TRBV2 and TRBJ2-5; 8 positions agree with TRBD1. CDR3 size: 15 residues. V trimming: 6 bases; J trimming: 5 bases; junction bases outside the gene matches: 11. From germline, CDR1 is SNHLY and CDR2 FYNNEI. In DNA, the CDR3 is TGTGCCAGCAGAGACAGGACAGGGTGGGGGGAGACCCAGTACTTC. Translation: CASRDRTGWGETQYF.

This clonotype was seen more than once but under ten times. The CDR3 protein is CASSQESLGFDEKLFF. For the CDR3, the DNA is TGCGCCAGCAGCCAAGAAAGTTTGGGGTTTGATGAAAAACTGTTTTTT. The gene calls are TRBV4-3 and TRBJ1-4; D is uncertain. Germline V gene data show CDR1 as LGHNA and CDR2 as YSLEER. Trimming removed 0 bases at V and 6 bases at J, with 14 bases between. The CDR3 is made up of 16 amino acids.

The genes are TRBV7-9 and TRBJ1-1; 7 nucleotides align to TRBD1. CDR3 length: 18 residues. With V trimmed by 3 bases and J by 0 bases, 13 bases remained unmatched. Per germline, CDR1 SEHNR and CDR2 FQNEAQ (reference sequence). The CDR3 bases are TGTGCCAGCAGCTTCTACCCCGGGACAGTTATCGTGAACACTGAAGCTTTCTTT. This codes for CASSFYPGTVIVNTEAFF.